The rows below give T cell receptor beta chains drawn from one sample of a study of Ad26.COV2.S vaccination and SARS-CoV-2 variants. Clones were read by immunoSEQ multiplex PCR, and TCRdb kept only the in-frame ones, dropping some. The data show some 420,000 clones, 70% to 90% seen once. Sequences were derived from peripheral blood, sampled in a trial of Ad26.COV2.S vaccine versus placebo. The receptors were sampled from a person aged 18-60 years who received the Ad26.COV2.S COVID-19 vaccine or a placebo. The CDR3 runs from the conserved cysteine through the conserved F or W. D genes are given only for firm matches. Rows may omit the clone size; those that give it use once, few, many or a size class.

>TRBJ1-3|.|.|TRBV19
TGTGCCAGTAGTCCACAGGTCTCTGGAAACACCATATATTTT
CASSPQVSGNTIYF
>TRBJ1-4|few|.|TRBV11-2
TGTGCCAGCAGCGACCGATCAGGGATTGAAAAACTGTTTTTT
CASSDRSGIEKLFF
>TRBJ2-5|.|.|TRBV7-3
TGTGCCAGCAGCGCCAGGGGGACTCTACAAGAGACCCAGTACTTC
CASSARGTLQETQYF
>TRBJ2-3|.|TRBD2|TRBV3-1/TRBV3-2
TGTGCCAGCAGCCAAGGTGGGACTAGCGGGCAGGCAGATACGCAGTATTTT
CASSQGGTSGQADTQYF
>TRBJ1-6|few|TRBD1|TRBV4-1
TGCGCCAGCAGCCCAGGGGGGGCCCGACAGGGTCCCTATAATTCACCCCTCCACTTT
CASSPGGARQGPYNSPLHF
>TRBJ2-5|.|.|TRBV9
TGTGCCAGCAGCGTAGGGGGTGAAGAGACCCAGTACTTC
CASSVGGEETQYF
>TRBJ2-7|.|.|TRBV9
TGTGCCAGCAGTCTGACGGGGGCGTTATTAGTTGAGCAGTACTTC
CASSLTGALLVEQYF
>TRBJ1-2|.|.|TRBV4-3
TGCGCCAGCAGCGCCAATATAGGGGGGGTCTATGGCTACACCTTC
CASSANIGGVYGYTF
>TRBJ2-7|.|TRBD1|TRBV11-3
TGTGCCAGCAGCTTAGGACAGGGGGAGCAGTACTTC
CASSLGQGEQYF
>TRBJ2-2|.|.|TRBV19
TGTGCCAGTACCATGGGACGGGAGAGGGAGCTGTTTTTT
CASTMGRERELFF
>TRBJ2-1|.|.|TRBV18
TGTGCCAGCTCACCACGGACAGACAGTTACAATGAGCAGTTCTTC
CASSPRTDSYNEQFF
>TRBJ2-1|.|.|TRBV6-5
TGTGCCAGCAGTTACTCGGACCACTCCTACAATGAGCAGTTCTTC
CASSYSDHSYNEQFF
>TRBJ2-1|once|TRBD2|TRBV27
TGTGCCAGCCGGGAACAAAGGACTAGCGGGGTCTACAATGAGCAGTTCTTC
CASREQRTSGVYNEQFF
>TRBJ2-3|.|TRBD2|TRBV9
TGTGCCAGCAGCGTAGGATTAGCGGGGGATCTAGATACGCAGTATTTT
CASSVGLAGDLDTQYF
>TRBJ1-3|.|TRBD1|TRBV7-9
TGTGCCAGCAGTCAACCGGGACAGGGAGCAAGAAACACCATATATTTT
CASSQPGQGARNTIYF
>TRBJ2-1|.|TRBD2|TRBV6-4
TGTGCCAGCAGTGAATCCGTGAAGGGAGGGTACAATGAGCAGTTCTTC
CASSESVKGGYNEQFF
>TRBJ2-2|.|TRBD2|TRBV10-2
TGCGCCAGTCGGACTAGGAACACCGGGGAGCTGTTTTTT
CASRTRNTGELFF
>TRBJ2-1|.|TRBD2|TRBV2
TGTGCCAGCAGTGCCTCCCTTTGGCGGGGGAACCACAATGAGCAGTTCTTC
CASSASLWRGNHNEQFF
>TRBJ2-3|.|.|TRBV6-4
TGTGCCAGCAGTGACGGGCGGGGGCCAACGGGCGGAGATACGCAGTATTTT
CASSDGRGPTGGDTQYF
>TRBJ2-1|.|.|TRBV30
TGTGCCTGGGACTGGAGCTCCTACAATGAGCAGTTCTTC
CAWDWSSYNEQFF
>TRBJ2-3|.|TRBD2|TRBV7-9
TGTGCCAGCAGCTTAGCGCGGGGGGGCGGCACAGATACGCAGTATTTT
CASSLARGGGTDTQYF
>TRBJ2-5|.|.|TRBV5-5
TGTGCCAGCATCCCGGCCCCAGAGACCCAGTACTTC
CASIPAPETQYF
>TRBJ1-1|.|.|TRBV6-5
TGTGCCAGCAGTTACTCCTCTCGGGGCACTGAAGCTTTCTTT
CASSYSSRGTEAFF
>TRBJ2-3|.|.|TRBV3-1/TRBV3-2
TGTGCCAGCAGCCAAAAGCCCACAGATACGCAGTATTTT
CASSQKPTDTQYF
>TRBJ1-2|.|.|TRBV5-1
TGCGCCAGCAGCTTTCGCCAGGGAGATGGCTACACCTTC
CASSFRQGDGYTF
>TRBJ2-2|.|.|TRBV29-1
TGCAGCGTTGAAGATTATACGCAGAACACCGGGGAGCTGTTTTTT
CSVEDYTQNTGELFF
>TRBJ2-1|.|.|TRBV2
TGTGCCAGCGCGCGGGGTAACAATGAGCAGTTCTTC
CASARGNNEQFF
>TRBJ1-4|.|.|TRBV9
TGTGCCAGCAGCGTAAACGGGGAAAAACTGTTTTTT
CASSVNGEKLFF
>TRBJ1-1|.|.|TRBV5-6
TGTGCCAGCAGCCTGATGAACACTGAAGCTTTCTTT
CASSLMNTEAFF
>TRBJ2-6|once|.|TRBV28
TGTGCCAGCAGGAACAGGGCCAACGTCCTGACTTTC
CASRNRANVLTF
>TRBJ2-7|.|TRBD1|TRBV10-3
TGTGCCATCAGTGAGTCTCAGGGGGCATACGAGCAGTACTTC
CAISESQGAYEQYF
>TRBJ2-7|.|.|TRBV3-1/TRBV3-2
TGTGCCAGCAGCCAAGAGGGGGACTGGGAGCAGTACTTC
CASSQEGDWEQYF
>TRBJ2-1|.|TRBD2|TRBV5-1
TGCGCCAGCAGCCAAAGCGGGGGGGCCTCCTACAATGAGCAGTTCTTC
CASSQSGGASYNEQFF
>TRBJ2-7|.|TRBD1|TRBV24-1
TGTGCCACCTCAACACGGACAGGGACCTCCTACGAGCAGTACTTC
CATSTRTGTSYEQYF
>TRBJ1-3|.|.|TRBV6-6
TGTGCCAGCAGTTACTCGCGGTTCTCTGGAAACACCATATATTTT
CASSYSRFSGNTIYF
>TRBJ2-6|.|.|TRBV19
TGTGCCAGTACCTCCACTCCGGCGGGGGCGCGAAATGGGGCCAACGTCCTGACTTTC
CASTSTPAGARNGANVLTF
>TRBJ1-5|.|.|TRBV19
TGTGCCAGTAGTATAGTTAGGGACAGCAATCAGCCCCAGCATTTT
CASSIVRDSNQPQHF
>TRBJ2-7|.|TRBD1|TRBV5-8
TGTGCCAGCAGATACCTCCCGGGACAGGGCTACTACGAGCAGTACTTC
CASRYLPGQGYYEQYF
>TRBJ1-5|.|.|TRBV6-5
TGTGCCAGCAGGTACGCAGGCAGCAATCAGCCCCAGCATTTT
CASRYAGSNQPQHF
>TRBJ2-1|.|TRBD2|TRBV30
TGTGCCTGGAATCGCGGGGGGTCCAATGAGCAGTTCTTC
CAWNRGGSNEQFF
>TRBJ2-7|.|.|TRBV6-4
TGTGCCAGCAGTGACTCCGCGGGCTACGAGCAGTACTTC
CASSDSAGYEQYF
>TRBJ1-1|.|.|TRBV14
TGTGCCAGCAGCCAAGTTGTCTGGGGGAACACTGAAGCTTTCTTT
CASSQVVWGNTEAFF
>TRBJ2-5|.|.|TRBV12-3/TRBV12-4
TGTGCCAGCAGTTTAGGGCAGCAAGAGACCCAGTACTTC
CASSLGQQETQYF
>TRBJ2-1|.|TRBD1|TRBV2
TGTGCCATTCCGATTGACAGGGCCAATGAGCAGTTCTTC
CAIPIDRANEQFF
>TRBJ1-4|.|TRBD1|TRBV10-2
TGCGCCAGCAGGGACAGGGTAGAAAAACTGTTTTTT
CASRDRVEKLFF
>TRBJ1-5|once|.|TRBV9
TGTGCCAGCAGCGGGCAGGGAGGGAGTAGCAATCAGCCCCAGCATTTT
CASSGQGGSSNQPQHF
>TRBJ2-1|.|.|TRBV5-5
TGTGCCAGCAGCTCCGACGGATTAGGCTCTTACAATGAGCAGTTCTTC
CASSSDGLGSYNEQFF
>TRBJ2-7|few|TRBD1|TRBV19
TGTGCCAGTAGTACCGGGACAGTCTACGAGCAGTACTTC
CASSTGTVYEQYF
>TRBJ2-4|few|.|TRBV19
TGTGCCAGTAGTATAGCGGTAGACCTAGCCAAAAACATTCAGTACTTC
CASSIAVDLAKNIQYF
>TRBJ2-7|few|TRBD1|TRBV11-2
TGTGCCAGCAGCTTGACAGGGACAGTGTCGTACGAGCAGTACTTC
CASSLTGTVSYEQYF
>TRBJ2-3|.|.|TRBV5-1
TGCGCCAGCAGCTTGGTGGGGGGGGCCACAGATACGCAGTATTTT
CASSLVGGATDTQYF
>TRBJ2-7|.|TRBD2|TRBV15
TGTGCCACCAGCAGAGATAGCGGGGCTCGCTACGAGCAGTACTTC
CATSRDSGARYEQYF
>TRBJ2-3|.|.|TRBV27
TGTGCCAGCGGGGACCTCAAGTCCGTTACGCAGTATTTT
CASGDLKSVTQYF
>TRBJ2-2|.|.|TRBV7-3
TGTGCCAGCTATGGGGGCGGGGAGCTGTTTTTT
CASYGGGELFF
>TRBJ2-1|.|TRBD1|TRBV29-1
TGCAGCGTGACCACCGGGGCAGGGGGAAATGAGCAGTTCTTC
CSVTTGAGGNEQFF
>TRBJ1-1|.|.|TRBV7-2
TGTGCCAGCAGCTTAGGTCACGGACAGTTGAACACTGAAGCTTTCTTT
CASSLGHGQLNTEAFF
>TRBJ1-1|.|.|TRBV29-1
TGCAGCGTTGAGTGGGGGAGGAACACTGAAGCTTTCTTT
CSVEWGRNTEAFF
>TRBJ1-5|.|TRBD1|TRBV10-3
TGTGCCATCAGTGAGGGCGAGACAGGGAATCAGCCCCAGCATTTT
CAISEGETGNQPQHF